This TCR beta chain was captured by sequencing in a study of CD8 T cells in ankylosing spondylitis. Study-wide results and limits: Disease-linked clones were CD8+ and relatively rare in peripheral blood.

This clonotype was seen many times. As yet, its antigen is unknown. Germline lookup yields CDR1 MNHEY and CDR2 SMNVEV (reference sequence). V lost 4 bases and J lost 4, with 13 bases in between. The CDR3 is 15 amino acids. A single record per CDR3 protein comes from TCRdb applying MiXCR to the 5' RACE reads. The sample lists some 200,000 distinct CDR3 sequences, 15% to 20% seen once, with around 4.1% in the top ten. V is TRBV27 and J is TRBJ2-2; perhaps TRBD2 as D (5 bases). Sequenced input: blood, either unsorted or a sorted T cell fraction (not recorded which). This clonotype originated in a male donor aged 5 to 30 with ankylosing spondylitis or in good health (not recorded which). The CDR3 reads CASSYGRGGTGELFF. CDR3 in DNA: TGTGCCAGCAGTTATGGTCGGGGTGGCACCGGGGAGCTGTTTTTT.